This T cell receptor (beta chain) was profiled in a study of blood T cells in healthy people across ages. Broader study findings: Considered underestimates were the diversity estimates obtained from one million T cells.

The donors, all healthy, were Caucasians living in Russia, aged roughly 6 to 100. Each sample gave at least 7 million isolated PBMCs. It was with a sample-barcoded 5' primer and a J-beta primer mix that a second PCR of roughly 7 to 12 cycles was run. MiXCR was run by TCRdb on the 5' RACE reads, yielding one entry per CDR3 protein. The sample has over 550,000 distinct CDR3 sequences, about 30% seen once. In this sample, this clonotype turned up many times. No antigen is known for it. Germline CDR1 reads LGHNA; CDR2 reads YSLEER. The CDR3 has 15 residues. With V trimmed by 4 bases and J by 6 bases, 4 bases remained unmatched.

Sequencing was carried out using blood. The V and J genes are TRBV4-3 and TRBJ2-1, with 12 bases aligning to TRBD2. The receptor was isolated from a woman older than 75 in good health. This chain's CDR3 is CASSRSSGGANEQFF. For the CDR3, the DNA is TGCGCCAGCAGCCGCTCTAGCGGGGGGGCCAATGAGCAGTTCTTC.